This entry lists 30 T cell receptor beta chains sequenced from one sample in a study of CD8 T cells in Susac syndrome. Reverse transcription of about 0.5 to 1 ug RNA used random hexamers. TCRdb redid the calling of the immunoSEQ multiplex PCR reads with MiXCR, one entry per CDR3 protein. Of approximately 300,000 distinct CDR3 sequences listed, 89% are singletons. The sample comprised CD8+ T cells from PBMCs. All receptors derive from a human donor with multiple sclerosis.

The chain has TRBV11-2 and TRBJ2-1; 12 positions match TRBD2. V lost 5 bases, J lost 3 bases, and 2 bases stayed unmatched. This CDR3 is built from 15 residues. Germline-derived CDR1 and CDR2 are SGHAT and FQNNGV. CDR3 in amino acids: CASSKTSGSYNEQFF. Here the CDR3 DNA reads TGTGCCAGCAGCAAGACTAGCGGGAGCTACAATGAGCAGTTCTTC.

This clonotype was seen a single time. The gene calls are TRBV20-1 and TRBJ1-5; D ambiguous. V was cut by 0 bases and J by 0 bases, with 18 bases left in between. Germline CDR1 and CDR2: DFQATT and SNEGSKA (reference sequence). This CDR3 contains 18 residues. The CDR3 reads CSARDLGFSRYSNQPQHF. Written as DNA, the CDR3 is TGCAGTGCTAGAGATTTGGGGTTCTCGCGGTATAGCAATCAGCCCCAGCATTTT.

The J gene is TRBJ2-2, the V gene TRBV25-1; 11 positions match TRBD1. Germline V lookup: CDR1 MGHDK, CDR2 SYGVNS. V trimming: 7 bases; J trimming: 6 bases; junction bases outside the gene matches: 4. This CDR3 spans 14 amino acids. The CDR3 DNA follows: TGTGCCAGCACGGGACAGGGGGACCCCGGGGAGCTGTTTTTT. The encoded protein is CASTGQGDPGELFF.

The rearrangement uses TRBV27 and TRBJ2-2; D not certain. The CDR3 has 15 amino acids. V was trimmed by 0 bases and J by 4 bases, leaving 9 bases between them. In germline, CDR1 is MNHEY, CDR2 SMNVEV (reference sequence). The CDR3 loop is CASSLSIWGTGELFF. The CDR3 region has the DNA TGTGCCAGCAGTTTATCGATATGGGGCACCGGGGAGCTGTTTTTT.

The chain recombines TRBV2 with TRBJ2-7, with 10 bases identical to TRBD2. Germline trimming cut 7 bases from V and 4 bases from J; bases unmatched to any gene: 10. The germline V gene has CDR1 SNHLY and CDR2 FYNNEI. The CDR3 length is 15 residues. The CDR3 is CASIPRGTSEYEQYF. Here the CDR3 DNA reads TGTGCCAGCATCCCCCGGGGGACTAGCGAGTACGAGCAGTACTTC.

CDR3 in DNA: TGCGCCAGCAGCTTCCATACGACTAGCGGGGGGGCGGCTGAGCAGTTCTTC. Translation: CASSFHTTSGGAAEQFF. The rearrangement joins TRBV5-1 to TRBJ2-1; 14 bases line up with TRBD2. The CDR3 sequence is 17 residues long. After removal of 2 bases from V and 9 bases from J, the junction contained 10 bases not matched to a gene. CDR1 SGHRS and CDR2 YFSETQ come from the germline V gene. The entire variable domain, with the rest obtained from reference TRBV5-1 and TRBJ2-1, is as follows: KAGVTQTPRYLIKTRGQQVTLSCSPISGHRSVSWYQQTPGQGLQFLFEYFSETQRNKGNFPGRFSGRQFSNSRSEMNVSTLELGDSALYLCASSFHTTSGGAAEQFFGPGTRLTVL.

CDR3 loop: CRVGTGGTNEKLFF. DNA for the CDR3: TGCAGAGTCGGGACAGGGGGCACTAATGAAAAACTGTTTTTT. This sequence joins TRBV29-1 and TRBJ1-4; 12 nucleotides line up with TRBD1. The CDR3 contains 14 residues. CDR1 and CDR2 (germline): SQVTM, ANQGSEA.

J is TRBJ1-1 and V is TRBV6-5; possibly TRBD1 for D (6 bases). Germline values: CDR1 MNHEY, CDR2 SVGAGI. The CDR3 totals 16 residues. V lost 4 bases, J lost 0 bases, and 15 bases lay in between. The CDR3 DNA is TGTGCCAGCAGTTGGACAGAGGCCAAGATGAACACTGAAGCTTTCTTT. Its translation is CASSWTEAKMNTEAFF.

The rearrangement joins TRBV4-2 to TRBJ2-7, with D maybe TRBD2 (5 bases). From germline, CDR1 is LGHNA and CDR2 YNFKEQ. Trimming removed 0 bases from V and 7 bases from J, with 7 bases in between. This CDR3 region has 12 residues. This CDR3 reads CASSQDTGEQYF. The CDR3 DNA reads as TGTGCCAGCAGCCAAGATACGGGGGAGCAGTACTTC.

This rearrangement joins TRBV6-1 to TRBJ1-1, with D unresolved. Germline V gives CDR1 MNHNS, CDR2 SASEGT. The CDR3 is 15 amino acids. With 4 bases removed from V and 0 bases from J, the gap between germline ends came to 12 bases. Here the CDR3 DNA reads TGTGCCAGCAGTGCCATTGGGGTCTTGAACACTGAAGCTTTCTTT. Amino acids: CASSAIGVLNTEAFF.

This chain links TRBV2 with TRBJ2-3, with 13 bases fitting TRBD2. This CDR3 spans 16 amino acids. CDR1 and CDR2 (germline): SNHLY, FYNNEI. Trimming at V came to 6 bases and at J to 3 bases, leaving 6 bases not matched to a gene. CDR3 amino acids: CASRLTSGGMTDTQYF. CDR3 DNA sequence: TGTGCCAGCAGATTGACTAGCGGGGGGATGACAGATACGCAGTATTTT.

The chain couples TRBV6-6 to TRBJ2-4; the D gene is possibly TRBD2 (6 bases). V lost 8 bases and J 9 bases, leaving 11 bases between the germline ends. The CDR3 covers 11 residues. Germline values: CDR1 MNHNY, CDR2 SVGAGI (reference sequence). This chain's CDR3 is CASVQGGIQYF. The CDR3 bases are TGTGCCAGCGTCCAGGGAGGCATTCAGTACTTC.

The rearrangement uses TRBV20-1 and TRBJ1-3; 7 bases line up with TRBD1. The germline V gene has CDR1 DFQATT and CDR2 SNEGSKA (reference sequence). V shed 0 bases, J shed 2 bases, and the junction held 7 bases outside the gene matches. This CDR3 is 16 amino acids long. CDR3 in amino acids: CSARDLAGGTGNTIYF. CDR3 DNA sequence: TGCAGTGCTAGAGATCTGGCAGGGGGTACTGGAAACACCATATATTTT.

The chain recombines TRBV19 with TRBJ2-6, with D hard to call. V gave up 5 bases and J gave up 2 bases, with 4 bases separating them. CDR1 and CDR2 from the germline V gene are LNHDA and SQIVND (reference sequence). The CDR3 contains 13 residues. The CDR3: CASSDPGANVLTF. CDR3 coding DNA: TGTGCCAGTAGTGACCCTGGGGCCAACGTCCTGACTTTC. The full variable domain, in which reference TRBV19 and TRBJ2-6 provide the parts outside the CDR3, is DGGITQSPKYLFRKEGQNVTLSCEQNLNHDAMYWYRQDPGQGLRLIYYSQIVNDFQKGDIAEGYSVSREKKESFPLTVTSAQKNPTAFYLCASSDPGANVLTFGAGSRLTVL.

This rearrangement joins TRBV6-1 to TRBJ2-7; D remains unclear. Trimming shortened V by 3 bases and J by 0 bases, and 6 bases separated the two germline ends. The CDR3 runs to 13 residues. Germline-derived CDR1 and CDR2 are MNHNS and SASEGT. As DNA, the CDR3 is TGTGCCAGCAGTGATTTGAGCTCCTACGAGCAGTACTTC. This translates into CASSDLSSYEQYF.

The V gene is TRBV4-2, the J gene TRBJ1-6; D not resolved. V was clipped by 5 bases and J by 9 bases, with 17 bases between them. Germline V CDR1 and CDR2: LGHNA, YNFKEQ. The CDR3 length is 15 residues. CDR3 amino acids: CASSILSSVVSPLHF. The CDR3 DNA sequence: TGTGCCAGCAGCATCCTCAGCTCGGTTGTTTCACCCCTCCACTTT.

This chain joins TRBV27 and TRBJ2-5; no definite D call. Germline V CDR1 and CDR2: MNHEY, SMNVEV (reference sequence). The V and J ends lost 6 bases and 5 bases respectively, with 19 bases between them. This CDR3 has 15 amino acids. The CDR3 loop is CASRTADWAAETQYF. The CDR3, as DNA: TGTGCCAGCAGAACTGCGGATTGGGCGGCGGAGACCCAGTACTTC.

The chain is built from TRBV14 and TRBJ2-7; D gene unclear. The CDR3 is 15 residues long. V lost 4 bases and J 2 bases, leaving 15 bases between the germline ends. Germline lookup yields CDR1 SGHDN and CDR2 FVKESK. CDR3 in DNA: TGTGCCAGCAGCCGGGTGGACCGCTATCCCTACGAGCAGTACTTC. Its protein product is CASSRVDRYPYEQYF.

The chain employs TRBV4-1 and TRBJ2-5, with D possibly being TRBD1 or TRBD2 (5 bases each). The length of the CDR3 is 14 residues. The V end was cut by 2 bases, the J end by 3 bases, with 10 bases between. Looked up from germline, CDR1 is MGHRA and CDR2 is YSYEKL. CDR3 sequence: CASSQWGREETQYF. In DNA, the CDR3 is TGCGCCAGCAGCCAATGGGGGAGAGAAGAGACCCAGTACTTC.

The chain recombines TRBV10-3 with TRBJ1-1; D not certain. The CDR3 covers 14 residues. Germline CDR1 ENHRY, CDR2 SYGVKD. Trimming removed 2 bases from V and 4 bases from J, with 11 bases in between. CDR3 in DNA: TGTGCCATCAGTGAGGTTGGCAGCACCACTGAAGCTTTCTTT. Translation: CAISEVGSTTEAFF.

Here the CDR3 DNA reads TGTGCCAGCAGCCCCACAGATGGGGCCAACGTCCTGACTTTC. This translates into CASSPTDGANVLTF. V usage is TRBV5-4 and J usage is TRBJ2-6; D is undetermined. Germline loops: CDR1 SGHNT, CDR2 YYREEE (reference sequence). V was clipped by 4 bases and J by 3 bases, with 8 bases between them. The length of the CDR3 is 14 residues.

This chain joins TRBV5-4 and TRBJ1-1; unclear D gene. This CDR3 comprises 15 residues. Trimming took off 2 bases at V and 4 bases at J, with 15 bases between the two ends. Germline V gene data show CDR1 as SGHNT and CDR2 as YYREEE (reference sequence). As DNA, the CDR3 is TGTGCCAGCAGCTTCGGGTCCCCGACCGCCACTGAAGCTTTCTTT. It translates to CASSFGSPTATEAFF. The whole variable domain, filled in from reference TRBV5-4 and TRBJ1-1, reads ETGVTQSPTHLIKTRGQQVTLRCSSQSGHNTVSWYQQALGQGPQFIFQYYREEENGRGNFPPRFSGLQFPNYSSELNVNALELDDSALYLCASSFGSPTATEAFFGQGTRLTVV.

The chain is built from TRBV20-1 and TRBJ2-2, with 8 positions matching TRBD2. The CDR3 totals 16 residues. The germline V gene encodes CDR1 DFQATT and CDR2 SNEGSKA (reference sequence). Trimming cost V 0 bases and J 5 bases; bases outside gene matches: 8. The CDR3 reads CSARDEVREGTGELFF. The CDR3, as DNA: TGCAGTGCTAGAGATGAGGTCCGGGAGGGTACCGGGGAGCTGTTTTTT.

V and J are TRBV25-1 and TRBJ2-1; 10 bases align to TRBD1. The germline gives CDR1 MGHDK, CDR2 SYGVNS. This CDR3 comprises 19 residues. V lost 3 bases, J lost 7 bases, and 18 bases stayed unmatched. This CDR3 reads CASSDPSRDRGRSRNEQFF. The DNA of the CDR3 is TGTGCCAGCAGTGACCCTAGCCGGGACAGGGGCAGGAGCCGTAATGAGCAGTTCTTC.

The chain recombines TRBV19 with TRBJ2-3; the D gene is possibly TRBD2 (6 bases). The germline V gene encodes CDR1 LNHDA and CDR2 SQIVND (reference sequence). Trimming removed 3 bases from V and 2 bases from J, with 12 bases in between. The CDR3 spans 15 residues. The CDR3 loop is CASSIGTRTTDTQYF. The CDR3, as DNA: TGTGCCAGTAGTATCGGGACTCGAACCACAGATACGCAGTATTTT.

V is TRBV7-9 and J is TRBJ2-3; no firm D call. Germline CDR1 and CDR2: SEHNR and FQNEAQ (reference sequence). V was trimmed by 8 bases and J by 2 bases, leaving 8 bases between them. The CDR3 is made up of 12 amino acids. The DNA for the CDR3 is TGTGCCAGCTGTGGGGACACAGATACGCAGTATTTT. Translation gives CASCGDTDTQYF.

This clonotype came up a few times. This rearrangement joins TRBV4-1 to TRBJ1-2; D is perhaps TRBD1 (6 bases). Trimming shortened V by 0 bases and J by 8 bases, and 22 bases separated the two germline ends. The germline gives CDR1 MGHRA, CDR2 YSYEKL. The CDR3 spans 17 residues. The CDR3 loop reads CASSQDGGRGREGGYTF. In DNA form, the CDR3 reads TGCGCCAGCAGCCAAGATGGGGGCAGAGGCAGGGAGGGAGGCTACACCTTC.

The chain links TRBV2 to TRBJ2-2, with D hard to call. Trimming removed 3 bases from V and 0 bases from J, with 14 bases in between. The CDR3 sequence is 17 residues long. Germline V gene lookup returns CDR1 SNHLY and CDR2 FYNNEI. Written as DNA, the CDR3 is TGTGCCAGCAGTGAGAGCACGACTGAGCCGAACACCGGGGAGCTGTTTTTT. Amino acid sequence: CASSESTTEPNTGELFF.

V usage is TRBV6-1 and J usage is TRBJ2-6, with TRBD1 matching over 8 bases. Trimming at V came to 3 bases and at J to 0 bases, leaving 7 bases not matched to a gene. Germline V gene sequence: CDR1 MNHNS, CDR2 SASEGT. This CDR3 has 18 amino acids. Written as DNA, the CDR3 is TGTGCCAGCAGTGACGGACAGGGATGGCACTCTGGGGCCAACGTCCTGACTTTC. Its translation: CASSDGQGWHSGANVLTF.

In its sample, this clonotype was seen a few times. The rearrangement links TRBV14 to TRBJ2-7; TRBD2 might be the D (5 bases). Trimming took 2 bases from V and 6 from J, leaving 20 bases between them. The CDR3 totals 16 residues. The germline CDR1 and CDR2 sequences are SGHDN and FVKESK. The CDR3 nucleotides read TGTGCCAGCAGCCAAACCTCCGGGATATCCTCCAGCGAGCAGTACTTC. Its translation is CASSQTSGISSSEQYF.